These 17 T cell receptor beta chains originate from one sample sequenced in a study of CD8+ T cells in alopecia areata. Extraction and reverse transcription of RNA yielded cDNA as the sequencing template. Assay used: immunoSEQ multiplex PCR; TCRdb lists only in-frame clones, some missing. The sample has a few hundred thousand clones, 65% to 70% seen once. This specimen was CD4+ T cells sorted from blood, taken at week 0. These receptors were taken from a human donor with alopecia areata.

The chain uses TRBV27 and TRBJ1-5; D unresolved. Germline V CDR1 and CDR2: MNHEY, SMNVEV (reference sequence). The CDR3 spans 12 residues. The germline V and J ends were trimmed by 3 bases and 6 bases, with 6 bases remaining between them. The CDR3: CASSFSGQPQHF. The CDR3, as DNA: TGTGCCAGCAGTTTCAGTGGTCAGCCCCAGCATTTT.

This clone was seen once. The CDR3 spells CSVARTGDLTDTQYF. Here the CDR3 DNA reads TGCAGCGTAGCCCGAACAGGGGACCTCACAGATACGCAGTATTTT. This chain links TRBV29-1 with TRBJ2-3; 7 bases match TRBD1. Per the germline V gene, CDR1 is SQVTM and CDR2 is ANQGSEA. V trimming: 6 bases; J trimming: 2 bases; junction bases outside the gene matches: 11. CDR3 size: 15 residues.

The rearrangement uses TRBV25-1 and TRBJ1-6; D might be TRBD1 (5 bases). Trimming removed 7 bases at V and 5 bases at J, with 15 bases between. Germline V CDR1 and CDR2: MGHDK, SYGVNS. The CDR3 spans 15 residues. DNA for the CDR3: TGTGCCAGCAAAGAATCCGGGACCAATAATTCACCCCTCCACTTT. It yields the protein CASKESGTNNSPLHF.

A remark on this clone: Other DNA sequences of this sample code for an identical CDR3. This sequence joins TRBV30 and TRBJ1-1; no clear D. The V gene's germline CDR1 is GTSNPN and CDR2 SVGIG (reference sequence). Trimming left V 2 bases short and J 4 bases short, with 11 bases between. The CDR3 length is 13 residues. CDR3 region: CAWSPDRGTEAFF. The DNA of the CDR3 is TGTGCCTGGAGTCCAGACCGGGGCACTGAAGCTTTCTTT.

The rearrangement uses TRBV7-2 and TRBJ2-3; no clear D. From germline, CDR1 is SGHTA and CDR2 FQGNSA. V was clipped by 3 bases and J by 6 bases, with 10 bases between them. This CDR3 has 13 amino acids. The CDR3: CASSFISGDTQYF. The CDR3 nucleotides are TGTGCCAGCAGCTTTATCTCTGGTGATACGCAGTATTTT.

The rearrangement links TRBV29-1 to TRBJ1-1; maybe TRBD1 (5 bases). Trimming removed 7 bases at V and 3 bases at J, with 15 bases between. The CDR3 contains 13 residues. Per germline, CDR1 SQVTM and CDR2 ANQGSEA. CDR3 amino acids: CSAGTARDTEAFF. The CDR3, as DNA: TGCAGCGCTGGGACGGCCCGAGACACTGAAGCTTTCTTT.

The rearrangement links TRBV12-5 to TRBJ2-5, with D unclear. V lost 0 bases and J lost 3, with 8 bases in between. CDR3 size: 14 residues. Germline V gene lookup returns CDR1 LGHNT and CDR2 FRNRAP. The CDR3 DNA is TGTGCTAGTGGTTTGGTGGGATTCGAAGAGACCCAGTACTTC. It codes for CASGLVGFEETQYF.

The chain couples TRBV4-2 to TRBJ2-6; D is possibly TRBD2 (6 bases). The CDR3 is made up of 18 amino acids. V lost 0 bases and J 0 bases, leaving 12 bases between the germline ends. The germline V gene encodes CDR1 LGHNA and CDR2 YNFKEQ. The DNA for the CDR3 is TGTGCCAGCAGCCAAGATTACCCCGGGGGCTCTGGGGCCAACGTCCTGACTTTC. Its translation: CASSQDYPGGSGANVLTF.

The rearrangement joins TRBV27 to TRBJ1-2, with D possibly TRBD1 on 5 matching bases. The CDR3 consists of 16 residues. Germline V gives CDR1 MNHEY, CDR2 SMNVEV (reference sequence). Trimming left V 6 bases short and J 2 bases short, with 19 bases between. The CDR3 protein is CASSPHGGGPNYGYTF. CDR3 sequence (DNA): TGTGCCAGCAGCCCGCATGGGGGAGGCCCGAACTATGGCTACACCTTC.

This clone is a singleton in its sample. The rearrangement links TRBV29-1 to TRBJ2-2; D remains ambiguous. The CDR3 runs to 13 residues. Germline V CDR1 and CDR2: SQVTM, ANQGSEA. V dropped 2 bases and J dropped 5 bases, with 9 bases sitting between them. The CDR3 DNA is TGCAGCGTTGAACTCCACCGAACCGGGGAGCTGTTTTTT. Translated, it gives CSVELHRTGELFF.

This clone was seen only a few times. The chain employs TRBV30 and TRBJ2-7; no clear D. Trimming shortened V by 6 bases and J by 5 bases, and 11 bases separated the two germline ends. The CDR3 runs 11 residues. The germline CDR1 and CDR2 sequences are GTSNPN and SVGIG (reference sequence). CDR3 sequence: CACRLGNEQYF. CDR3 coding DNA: TGTGCCTGCCGACTGGGCAACGAGCAGTACTTC.

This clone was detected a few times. The CDR3 sequence: CASSQTSNTGELFF. The CDR3 region has the DNA TGTGCCAGCAGCCAGACATCGAACACCGGGGAGCTGTTTTTT. The rearrangement joins TRBV11-2 to TRBJ2-2; D unclear. CDR1 and CDR2 from the germline V gene are SGHAT and FQNNGV. Trimming removed 5 bases from V and 0 bases from J, with 7 bases in between. The CDR3 consists of 14 residues.

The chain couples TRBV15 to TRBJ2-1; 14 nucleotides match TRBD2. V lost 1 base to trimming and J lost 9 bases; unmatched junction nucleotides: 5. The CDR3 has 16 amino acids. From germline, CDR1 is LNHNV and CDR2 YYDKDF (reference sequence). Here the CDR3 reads CATSRAGLAGGSEQFF. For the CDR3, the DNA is TGTGCCACCAGCAGAGCTGGACTAGCGGGGGGAAGTGAGCAGTTCTTC.

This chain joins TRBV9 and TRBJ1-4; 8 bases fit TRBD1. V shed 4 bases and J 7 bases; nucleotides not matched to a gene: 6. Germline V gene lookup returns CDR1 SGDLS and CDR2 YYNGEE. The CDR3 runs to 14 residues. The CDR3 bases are TGTGCCAGCAGCAACGACAGGGGAAGTGAAAAACTGTTTTTT. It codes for CASSNDRGSEKLFF.

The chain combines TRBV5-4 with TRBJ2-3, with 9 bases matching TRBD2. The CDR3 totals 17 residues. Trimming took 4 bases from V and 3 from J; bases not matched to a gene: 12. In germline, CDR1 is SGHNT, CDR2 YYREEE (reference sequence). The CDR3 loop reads CASSPGGRGGRTDTQYF. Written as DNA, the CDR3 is TGTGCCAGCAGCCCGGGAGGGCGGGGGGGCCGAACAGATACGCAGTATTTT. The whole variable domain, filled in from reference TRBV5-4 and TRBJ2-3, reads ETGVTQSPTHLIKTRGQQVTLRCSSQSGHNTVSWYQQALGQGPQFIFQYYREEENGRGNFPPRFSGLQFPNYSSELNVNALELDDSALYLCASSPGGRGGRTDTQYFGPGTRLTVL.

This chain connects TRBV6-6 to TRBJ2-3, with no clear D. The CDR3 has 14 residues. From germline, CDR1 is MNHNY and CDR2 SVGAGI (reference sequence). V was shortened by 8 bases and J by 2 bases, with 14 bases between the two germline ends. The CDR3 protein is CASQGPPLTDTQYF. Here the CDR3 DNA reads TGTGCCAGCCAAGGACCTCCCCTCACAGATACGCAGTATTTT.

The CDR3 spells CASSLRTGRGDTQYF. The CDR3 DNA is TGCGCCAGCAGCTTGAGGACAGGGCGCGGAGATACGCAGTATTTT. The chain recombines TRBV5-1 with TRBJ2-3, with 8 nucleotides matching TRBD1. Trimming cost V 1 base and J 5 bases; bases outside gene matches: 6. This CDR3 has 15 residues. The germline V gene encodes CDR1 SGHRS and CDR2 YFSETQ.